Below, one T cell receptor (beta chain) is given with its context. This clonotype showed up many times. Which antigen it targets is not known. Per-base quality was not reported, and no clone a single base away is much larger than it. The germline V gene encodes CDR1 DFQATT and CDR2 SNEGSKA (reference sequence). The germline V and J ends show losses of 5 bases and 3 bases respectively, and no gene match explains 5 bases of the junction. The CDR3 starts with the cysteine, ends with the phenylalanine, and has 14 residues. The CDR3 DNA has 42 bases and is translated from base 1. The data were obtained in a study of T cell repertoires in cytomegalovirus infection (dated by TCRdb to between 2018 and 2020). Regarding the complete study: Donor HLA type was relevant to the analysis, as public TCR beta signatures indicated carriage of CMV infection together with the matching HLA type.

The instrument was an Illumina HiSeq 1500. TCRdb handled the public reads itself, with Q25 trimming in fastp and clone calling in MiXCR, and kept productive beta chains. Each entry merges the rows of one CDR3 protein and shows their most common DNA and genes. This sample holds about 260,000 distinct CDR3 sequences; roughly 10% were observed only once. The ten largest clonotypes hold around 16% of the sample. Paper-wide results and their limitations: In both this cohort and an independent roughly 350-donor cohort, the cumulative frequency of public TCR beta family members distinguished carriers of CMV infection plus the relevant HLA type. The ex vivo response was dominated by HLA-C-restricted CMV-specific TCR beta clonotypes, and the single most frequent clonotype in two of eight donors was supplied by these HLA-C-restricted clonotypes.

The rearrangement joined TRBV20-1 to TRBJ2-7; 12 central nucleotides agree with TRBD2. The TCR sequence derives from a human donor in good health (CMV status not recorded). Some clones in this sample may be carry-over from other donors' samples. The sample was PBMCs. The CDR3 protein: CSAGRLAGDYEQYF. The sequence in DNA is TGCAGTGCTGGACGACTAGCGGGAGACTACGAGCAGTACTTC.